One and the same sample provided the 29 T cell receptor beta chains below, sequenced in a study of T cells in Graves' hyperthyroidism and ophthalmopathy. TCR beta CDR3 regions were amplified from RNA. RT-PCR in the first round (using the HTBI primer set) targeted the TCR CDR3. TCRdb fed the multiplex PCR reads into MiXCR, producing one record per CDR3 protein. The data show hundreds of thousands of distinct CDR3 sequences, roughly 14% seen once. Sequenced sample: blood. These receptors were taken from a woman in her thirties or forties with Graves' ophthalmopathy.

Ten or more counts support this clonotype. This CDR3 fails to terminate in the conserved phenylalanine or tryptophan, so it likely reflects a read error. J is TRBJ1-1 and V is TRBV27; no definite D call. This CDR3 is built from 15 residues. V was trimmed by 5 bases and J by 3 bases, leaving 16 bases between them. Germline CDR1 reads MNHEY; CDR2 reads SMNVEV (reference sequence). In DNA, the CDR3 is TGTGCCAGCAGTCCTCTCCCAGAAGAGGACACTGAAGCTTTCCTT. Its translation: CASSPLPEEDTEAFL.

This clonotype appeared many times. The gene calls are TRBV12-3 or TRBV12-4 and TRBJ1-2; possible D gene TRBD1, 6 bases. This CDR3 is built from 12 residues. Trimming shortened V by 6 bases and J by 10 bases, and 15 bases separated the two germline ends. Here the CDR3 reads CASRFWDTDYTF. In nucleotides, the CDR3 is TGTGCCAGCAGGTTCTGGGACACCGACTACACCTTC.

CDR3 coding DNA: TGTGCCAGCATTTCAGGGGGGGGGTGGAACACTGAAGCTTTCTTT. This translates into CASISGGGWNTEAFF. The rearrangement uses TRBV2 and TRBJ1-1; TRBD1 agrees at 7 bases. V shed 7 bases and J 1 base; nucleotides not matched to a gene: 9. The CDR3 consists of 15 residues. Germline V gives CDR1 SNHLY, CDR2 FYNNEI.

This chain joins TRBV20-1 and TRBJ2-1; the match to TRBD1 covers 7 bases. The CDR3 runs 13 residues. After removal of 6 bases from V and 8 bases from J, the junction contained 10 bases not matched to a gene. Germline V gene sequence: CDR1 DFQATT, CDR2 SNEGSKA (reference sequence). Written as DNA, the CDR3 is TGCAGTGCCCGGGGACAGCCGGGCCATGAGCAGTTCTTC. The encoded protein is CSARGQPGHEQFF.

This clonotype was observed many times. The genes are TRBV2 and TRBJ2-2, with 7 bases identical to TRBD1. This CDR3 is 16 amino acids long. After removal of 4 bases from V and 0 bases from J, the junction contained 5 bases not matched to a gene. CDR1 SNHLY and CDR2 FYNNEI come from the germline V gene. CDR3 sequence (DNA): TGTGCCAGCAGTGGACAGGGAGAACCGAACACCGGGGAGCTGTTTTTT. Translating gives CASSGQGEPNTGELFF. Full variable domain (missing parts from reference TRBV2 and TRBJ2-2): EPEVTQTPSHQVTQMGQEVILRCVPISNHLYFYWYRQILGQKVEFLVSFYNNEISEKSEIFDDQFSVERPDGSNFTLKIRSTKLEDSAMYFCASSGQGEPNTGELFFGEGSRLTVL.

This clonotype appeared many times. The chain carries TRBV3-1 and TRBJ1-1; 8 nucleotides match TRBD1. This CDR3 spans 15 amino acids. The germline V gene has CDR1 LGHDT and CDR2 YNNKEL (reference sequence). Trimming cost V 1 base and J 10 bases; bases outside gene matches: 11. CDR3 nucleotide sequence: TGTGCCAGCAGCCAAGGTTCAGGGGGCAGTGTGCGAGCTTTCTTT. It translates to CASSQGSGGSVRAFF. The full variable domain, rest sourced from reference TRBV3-1 and TRBJ1-1, is DTAVSQTPKYLVTQMGNDKSIKCEQNLGHDTMYWYKQDSKKFLKIMFSYNNKELIINETVPNRFSPKSPDKAHLNLHINSLELGDSAVYFCASSQGSGGSVRAFFGQGTRLTVV.

This clonotype came up many times. This chain connects TRBV5-1 to TRBJ2-2; D not certain. Per the germline V gene, CDR1 is SGHRS and CDR2 is YFSETQ. The CDR3 has 14 amino acids. V lost 10 bases and J 3 bases, leaving 16 bases between the germline ends. The CDR3 loop reads CAGKPFADTGELFF. Here the CDR3 DNA reads TGCGCCGGCAAACCCTTCGCAGACACCGGGGAGCTGTTTTTT. Supplemented by reference TRBV5-1 and TRBJ2-2, the full variable domain reads KAGVTQTPRYLIKTRGQQVTLSCSPISGHRSVSWYQQTPGQGLQFLFEYFSETQRNKGNFPGRFSGRQFSNSRSEMNVSTLELGDSALYLCAGKPFADTGELFFGEGSRLTVL.

This clonotype has at least ten counts. The chain links TRBV11-1 to TRBJ1-2; D call uncertain. Trimming removed 1 base at V and 4 bases at J, with 7 bases between. The CDR3 runs 13 residues. CDR1 is SGHAT, CDR2 FQDESV, per germline (reference sequence). CDR3 in amino acids: CASSLGSAYGYTF. In nucleotides, the CDR3 is TGTGCCAGCAGCTTAGGGTCTGCCTATGGCTACACCTTC.

The chain links TRBV6-1 to TRBJ2-5; 8 nucleotides match TRBD1. This CDR3 has 13 amino acids. The germline V gene encodes CDR1 MNHNS and CDR2 SASEGT. V trimming: 6 bases; J trimming: 4 bases; junction bases outside the gene matches: 4. CDR3 nucleotides: TGTGCCAGCAGGGACAGGGCAACAGAGACCCAGTACTTC. It is translated as CASRDRATETQYF.

This clonotype occurred many times. The chain uses TRBV29-1 and TRBJ1-1; D is ambiguous. Per germline, CDR1 SQVTM and CDR2 ANQGSEA. The germline V and J ends were trimmed by 8 bases and 4 bases, with 17 bases remaining between them. The CDR3 extends over 13 amino acids. Here the CDR3 DNA reads TGCAGCTACGCTGGCGTCTTGGCCACTGAAGCTTTCTTT. Translating gives CSYAGVLATEAFF.

The gene calls are TRBV20-1 and TRBJ2-5, with 14 bases matching TRBD2. J lost 5 bases, V lost 6 bases, and 11 bases had no gene match. CDR1 and CDR2 from the germline V gene are DFQATT and SNEGSKA (reference sequence). The CDR3 runs 16 residues. The CDR3 loop reads CSAGTSGRTGGETQYF. DNA for the CDR3: TGCAGTGCAGGGACTAGCGGGAGAACGGGAGGGGAGACCCAGTACTTC.

This chain connects TRBV3-1 to TRBJ1-3, with a weak D call TRBD1 (6 bases). This CDR3 is built from 16 residues. V gave up 2 bases and J gave up 3 bases, with 14 bases separating them. Germline loops: CDR1 LGHDT, CDR2 YNNKEL (reference sequence). The CDR3 spells CASSQLGQGIGNTIYF. CDR3 nucleotides: TGTGCCAGCAGCCAACTGGGACAAGGGATTGGAAACACCATATATTTT.

Many counts were recorded for this clonotype. The chain uses TRBV28 and TRBJ1-2, with D tentatively TRBD1 (5 bases). The CDR3 covers 15 residues. V lost 5 bases and J 3 bases, leaving 16 bases between the germline ends. Germline V gene data show CDR1 as MDHEN and CDR2 as SYDVKM. CDR3 sequence reads: CASSPRDAGDYGYTF. Here the CDR3 DNA reads TGTGCCAGCAGTCCCAGGGACGCCGGGGACTATGGCTACACCTTC.

Ten or more counts support this clonotype. The rearrangement uses TRBV28 and TRBJ2-7; 7 positions agree with TRBD2. Per the germline V gene, CDR1 is MDHEN and CDR2 is SYDVKM. With V trimmed by 6 bases and J by 4 bases, 9 bases remained unmatched. This CDR3 has 14 amino acids. In DNA form, the CDR3 reads TGTGCCAGCAGCAAGGGGACTATCCAGTACGAGCAGTACTTC. It encodes CASSKGTIQYEQYF.

The sample holds many counts of this clonotype. The chain uses TRBV29-1 and TRBJ2-7, with 10 bases fitting TRBD2. Germline CDR1 reads SQVTM; CDR2 reads ANQGSEA. V trimming: 2 bases; J trimming: 6 bases; junction bases outside the gene matches: 10. This CDR3 spans 15 amino acids. CDR3 loop: CSVERSASGSSEQYF. The CDR3 nucleotides read TGCAGCGTTGAACGTTCCGCTAGCGGGAGTAGCGAGCAGTACTTC.

This clonotype was found many times. The CDR3 nucleotides are TGCAGTGCTCGGACCAAGGGGGTAGCCTACGAGCAGTACTTC. It yields the protein CSARTKGVAYEQYF. The chain links TRBV20-1 to TRBJ2-7; a possible D gene is TRBD1 (6 bases). The V and J ends lost 5 bases and 2 bases respectively, with 16 bases between them. Germline-derived CDR1 and CDR2 are DFQATT and SNEGSKA (reference sequence). CDR3 size: 14 residues.

The chain links TRBV6-1 to TRBJ2-4, with D possibly called TRBD1 or TRBD2 (5 bases each). The germline gives CDR1 MNHNS, CDR2 SASEGT. The V gene lost 7 bases and the J gene lost 1 base, with 14 bases spanning the gap. This CDR3 is 15 amino acids long. CDR3 sequence: CASTIGGRAKNIQYF. In DNA form, the CDR3 reads TGTGCCAGCACCATTGGGGGTCGGGCCAAAAACATTCAGTACTTC.

By share, this clonotype counts as medium-sized. The rearrangement joins TRBV20-1 to TRBJ2-7, with 10 bases that match TRBD1. With V trimmed by 6 bases and J by 4 bases, 3 bases remained unmatched. CDR3 length: 12 amino acids. Germline lookup yields CDR1 DFQATT and CDR2 SNEGSKA (reference sequence). The DNA for the CDR3 is TGCAGTGCCGCGGGACAGGGGTACGAGCAGTACTTC. It encodes CSAAGQGYEQYF.

Many counts were recorded for this clonotype. The chain employs TRBV24-1 and TRBJ2-2; maybe TRBD2 (5 bases). The CDR3 spans 13 residues. V lost 7 bases and J lost 4, with 9 bases in between. The germline V gene encodes CDR1 KGHDR and CDR2 SFDVKD. CDR3 nucleotides: TGTGCCACCAGGGAGGACGGCACCGGGGAGCTGTTTTTT. As protein: CATREDGTGELFF.

Ten or more counts support this clonotype. The V gene is TRBV27, the J gene TRBJ2-7; 10 bases match TRBD2. Germline values: CDR1 MNHEY, CDR2 SMNVEV (reference sequence). The CDR3 contains 14 residues. The trim removed 4 bases at V and 4 bases at J, leaving 4 bases unmatched. DNA for the CDR3: TGTGCCAGCAGTTACGCTAGCGGGAGATACGAGCAGTACTTC. Translation: CASSYASGRYEQYF.

This clonotype has ten or more counts. The chain recombines TRBV6-2 or TRBV6-3 with TRBJ2-5; no reliable D call. The CDR3 consists of 13 residues. Per the germline V gene, CDR1 is MNHEY and CDR2 is SVGEGT. The V end was cut by 4 bases, the J end by 2 bases, with 8 bases between. The CDR3 DNA is TGTGCCAGCAGTTTTGTCAGACAAGAGACCCAGTACTTC. Protein: CASSFVRQETQYF.

This clonotype was counted many times. The chain combines TRBV19 with TRBJ1-1, with D unresolved. This CDR3 is built from 17 residues. The V end was cut by 8 bases, the J end by 4 bases, with 26 bases between. Germline values: CDR1 LNHDA, CDR2 SQIVND (reference sequence). As DNA, the CDR3 is TGTGCCAGTTCGATGTTTGGTTACGGCCCTCGGGGCACTGAAGCTTTCTTT. It is translated as CASSMFGYGPRGTEAFF.

The V gene is TRBV30, the J gene TRBJ1-1; the D gene is possibly TRBD1 (5 bases). Between the trimmed V and J ends, which lost 2 bases and 6 bases, there was a span of 10 bases. CDR3 size: 12 residues. Looked up from germline, CDR1 is GTSNPN and CDR2 is SVGIG (reference sequence). CDR3 DNA sequence: TGTGCCTGGAGTCCTGGACATGCTGAAGCTTTCTTT. Translation: CAWSPGHAEAFF.

This clonotype was found many times. The chain is built from TRBV28 and TRBJ2-7; D gene uncertain. The length of the CDR3 is 16 residues. V lost 4 bases and J lost 5, with 21 bases in between. CDR1 and CDR2 (germline): MDHEN, SYDVKM. The CDR3 loop is CASSSTAGSLRDEQYF. The CDR3 DNA reads as TGTGCCAGCAGTTCGACTGCCGGCAGCCTACGAGACGAGCAGTACTTC.

Ten or more counts support this clonotype. The V and J genes are TRBV7-9 and TRBJ2-7, with TRBD1 matching over 10 bases. Germline V gene sequence: CDR1 SEHNR, CDR2 FQNEAQ (reference sequence). V lost 8 bases, J lost 4 bases, and 5 bases stayed unmatched. This CDR3 region has 13 residues. The CDR3 DNA reads TGTGCCAGCGAGACGGGACAGGGGTACGAGCAGTACTTC. As protein: CASETGQGYEQYF.

This clonotype has just a few counts. The chain employs TRBV5-1 and TRBJ2-3, with D unresolved. The CDR3 is 12 amino acids. CDR1 and CDR2 (germline): SGHRS, YFSETQ. V shed 7 bases and J shed 4 bases, with 10 bases lying between them. The CDR3 reads CASGVEPDTQYF. DNA for the CDR3: TGCGCCAGCGGGGTCGAACCAGATACGCAGTATTTT. Combining the CDR3 with reference TRBV5-1 and TRBJ2-3 gives the whole variable domain KAGVTQTPRYLIKTRGQQVTLSCSPISGHRSVSWYQQTPGQGLQFLFEYFSETQRNKGNFPGRFSGRQFSNSRSEMNVSTLELGDSALYLCASGVEPDTQYFGPGTRLTVL.

At least ten counts were recorded for this clonotype. CDR3 sequence (DNA): TGTGCCAGTAGTACCTCGACAGGGGACTCCTACGAGCAGTACTTC. Translated, it gives CASSTSTGDSYEQYF. This chain connects TRBV19 to TRBJ2-7; 8 nucleotides align to TRBD1. V gave up 4 bases and J gave up 0 bases; unmatched junction bases: 5. The CDR3 extends over 15 amino acids. Germline CDR1 is LNHDA and CDR2 is SQIVND (reference sequence).

This clonotype appeared many times. The rearrangement links TRBV15 to TRBJ1-4; no clear D. V gave up 0 bases and J gave up 4 bases, with 9 bases separating them. CDR1 is LNHNV and CDR2 is YYDKDF in the germline V gene (reference sequence). CDR3 length: 15 amino acids. CDR3 coding DNA: TGTGCCACCAGCAGAGATAAGGGAAGTAATGAAAAACTGTTTTTT. Translation: CATSRDKGSNEKLFF.

This clonotype was counted a single time. J is TRBJ2-2 and V is TRBV7-9; unclear D gene. The CDR3 consists of 8 residues. Trimming took 11 bases from V and 6 from J, leaving 1 base between them. Germline values: CDR1 SEHNR, CDR2 FQNEAQ (reference sequence). CDR3 sequence (DNA): TGTGCCTCCGGGGAGCTGTTTTTT. Translated, it gives CASGELFF.